One and the same sample provided the 24 T cell receptor beta chains below, sequenced in a study of T cells in localized non-small cell lung cancer. Sequencing was performed with immunoSEQ multiplex PCR; in TCRdb, only in-frame clones are kept and a portion is missing. The sample shows about 23,000 clones, roughly 80% of them seen only once. The sample here was PBMCs, taken before any cancer treatment. Receptor source: a man aged 40 to 70 with stage II lung adenocarcinoma.

The chain links TRBV5-1 to TRBJ1-1; TRBD1 aligns across 7 bases. V was pared by 5 bases and J by 0 bases, with 13 bases of the junction left unmatched. The CDR3 covers 17 residues. Germline lookup yields CDR1 SGHRS and CDR2 YFSETQ. CDR3 bases: TGCGCCAGCAGTTCGGGGGACAGCCCCCTGGTGAACACTGAAGCTTTCTTT. It translates to CASSSGDSPLVNTEAFF.

The gene calls are TRBV4-1 and TRBJ1-4, with no clear D. The CDR3 length is 15 residues. V lost 0 bases, J lost 2 bases, and 7 bases lay in between. Germline V gene lookup returns CDR1 MGHRA and CDR2 YSYEKL. DNA for the CDR3: TGCGCCAGCAGCCAAGATAGGACGACTAATGAAAAACTGTTTTTT. It yields the protein CASSQDRTTNEKLFF.

The rearrangement joins TRBV27 to TRBJ2-5, with D unresolved. This CDR3 comprises 16 residues. Germline CDR1 MNHEY, CDR2 SMNVEV (reference sequence). Trimming cost V 0 bases and J 4 bases, with 15 bases left between them. The CDR3 sequence is CASSLSWTGSLETQYF. CDR3 in DNA: TGTGCCAGCAGTTTATCCTGGACGGGCAGCCTAGAGACCCAGTACTTC.

This rearrangement joins TRBV12-5 to TRBJ2-4; 8 nucleotides match TRBD2. CDR3 length: 14 residues. CDR1 is LGHNT and CDR2 is FRNRAP in the germline V gene. The CDR3 DNA reads TGTGCCAGTAAGCCGTCGACTAGCGAAAACATTCAGTACTTC. Protein sequence: CASKPSTSENIQYF. Looking up the rest from reference TRBV12-5 and TRBJ2-4 gives the full variable domain: DARVTQTPRHKVTEMGQEVTMRCQPILGHNTVFWYRQTMMQGLELLAYFRNRAPLDDSGMPKDRFSAEMPDATLATLKIQPSEPRDSAVYFCASKPSTSENIQYFGAGTRLSVL.

J is TRBJ1-2 and V is TRBV2; weak D call: TRBD1 (6 bases). The CDR3 is 13 residues long. Trimming removed 4 bases at V and 6 bases at J, with 12 bases between. In germline, CDR1 is SNHLY, CDR2 FYNNEI. The CDR3 reads CASSVWGQDGYTF. The CDR3, as DNA: TGTGCCAGCAGTGTTTGGGGGCAAGATGGCTACACCTTC.

This chain joins TRBV5-1 and TRBJ2-1, with 9 bases matching TRBD2. V lost 4 bases to trimming and J lost 5 bases; unmatched junction nucleotides: 7. Germline assignment: CDR1 SGHRS and CDR2 YFSETQ. CDR3 length: 15 residues. CDR3: CASSPRTSVNNEQFF. CDR3 DNA sequence: TGCGCCAGCAGCCCCAGGACTAGCGTAAACAATGAGCAGTTCTTC.

V and J are TRBV7-8 and TRBJ2-5; 9 positions agree with TRBD2. Trimming removed 1 base from V and 2 bases from J; junction bases left unmatched: 5. This CDR3 has 16 amino acids. Germline CDR1 is SGHVS and CDR2 is FQNEAQ. CDR3 nucleotides: TGTGCCAGCAGCTTAGGGGCTAGCGGGGTTCAAGAGACCCAGTACTTC. This sequence encodes CASSLGASGVQETQYF.

This clone has just a few counts. The chain combines TRBV29-1 with TRBJ1-1; D remains unclear. The CDR3 is 13 amino acids. V was clipped by 4 bases and J by 1 base, with 10 bases between them. The germline CDR1 and CDR2 sequences are SQVTM and ANQGSEA. CDR3 coding DNA: TGCAGCGTTGCTTCCGGGCGGAACACTGAAGCTTTCTTT. This translates into CSVASGRNTEAFF.

The chain combines TRBV20-1 with TRBJ2-1; D gene ambiguous. Per germline, CDR1 DFQATT and CDR2 SNEGSKA (reference sequence). Trimming took 3 bases from V and 8 from J, leaving 8 bases between them. The length of the CDR3 is 11 residues. As DNA, the CDR3 is TGCAGTGCTAGGGGCAGAGATGAGCAGTTCTTC. Protein: CSARGRDEQFF.

This clone has only one observation. The chain employs TRBV6-6 and TRBJ1-1; D is ambiguous. The CDR3 extends over 11 amino acids. The V end was cut by 6 bases, the J end by 8 bases, with 10 bases between. CDR1 and CDR2 from the germline V gene are MNHNY and SVGAGI (reference sequence). CDR3 amino acids: CASSQLTEAFF. The CDR3 coding sequence is TGTGCCAGCAGCCAACTCACCGAAGCTTTCTTT.

This clone was seen a single time. The chain carries TRBV18 and TRBJ2-2; 8 nucleotides line up with TRBD1. The CDR3 is 15 residues long. J was trimmed by 4 bases and V by 5 bases; bases with no gene match: 6. Germline CDR1 KGHSH, CDR2 LQKENI. CDR3 sequence reads: CASSKGQGSTGELFF. CDR3 nucleotide sequence: TGTGCCAGCTCAAAAGGACAGGGTAGCACCGGGGAGCTGTTTTTT.

With respect to this clone: One end of the junction varies from germline; a read error may be responsible. J is TRBJ2-2 and V is TRBV5-6, with D maybe TRBD2 (5 bases). There are 14 residues in the CDR3. From germline, CDR1 is SGHDT and CDR2 YYEEEE. CDR3 protein: CASGLLLVAGELFF. The CDR3 coding sequence is TGTGCCAGCGGCTTACTACTAGTCGCCGGGGAGCTGTTTTTT.

This chain uses TRBV6-5 with TRBJ1-2; tentative D call: TRBD1 (5 bases). The CDR3 extends over 13 amino acids. CDR1 and CDR2 (germline): MNHEY, SVGAGI. Trimming shortened V by 5 bases and J by 4 bases, and 11 bases separated the two germline ends. The CDR3 region has the DNA TGTGCCAGCAGTGACAGAGACCCCTATGGCTACACCTTC. Translated: CASSDRDPYGYTF.

This clone has only a few counts. Other DNA sequences of this sample code for an identical CDR3. This rearrangement joins TRBV12-5 to TRBJ2-2, with a weak D call TRBD2 (7 bases). This CDR3 contains 16 residues. The ends were cut back, 5 bases at V and 2 bases at J, with 15 bases in the middle. CDR1 is LGHNT, CDR2 FRNRAP, per germline. The CDR3: CASGPPGGVNTGELFF. CDR3 sequence (DNA): TGTGCTAGTGGTCCACCGGGGGGCGTCAACACCGGGGAGCTGTTTTTT.

This clone was picked up one time. The rearrangement joins TRBV21-1 to TRBJ2-5. TRBV21-1 has pseudogene status. The CDR3 contains 12 residues. The CDR3 sequence: CASSPAKETQYF. The CDR3 DNA follows: TGTGCCAGCAGCCCCGCCAAAGAGACCCAGTACTTC.

This clone was detected once. The rearrangement uses TRBV25-1 and TRBJ2-1; 9 positions agree with TRBD1. V trimming: 3 bases; J trimming: 8 bases; junction bases outside the gene matches: 11. Germline CDR1 MGHDK, CDR2 SYGVNS. The length of the CDR3 is 16 residues. The CDR3 here is CASSDPTGTGIDEQFF. CDR3 nucleotides: TGTGCCAGCAGTGACCCCACCGGGACAGGGATCGATGAGCAGTTCTTC. The full variable domain, rest sourced from reference TRBV25-1 and TRBJ2-1, is EADIYQTPRYLVIGTGKKITLECSQTMGHDKMYWYQQDPGMELHLIHYSYGVNSTEKGDLSSESTVSRIRTEHFPLTLESARPSHTSQYLCASSDPTGTGIDEQFFGPGTRLTVL.

This chain links TRBV19 with TRBJ1-1; D ambiguous. Trimming pared 8 bases from V and 0 bases from J, leaving 16 bases between. There are 15 residues in the CDR3. Looked up from germline, CDR1 is LNHDA and CDR2 is SQIVND (reference sequence). The CDR3 loop reads CASFSLTNLNTEAFF. In DNA form, the CDR3 reads TGTGCCAGTTTTTCTCTAACGAATCTGAACACTGAAGCTTTCTTT.

The sample holds one count of this clone. In DNA form, the CDR3 reads TGCGCCAGCAGCCAAGAGTGGGAAAACTCGTACTATGGCTACACCTTC. This translates into CASSQEWENSYYGYTF. The chain combines TRBV4-1 with TRBJ1-2; no firm D call. Germline assignment: CDR1 MGHRA and CDR2 YSYEKL. V lost 0 bases and J 3 bases, leaving 14 bases between the germline ends. This CDR3 contains 16 residues.

The chain carries TRBV15 and TRBJ2-1; D gene unclear. The CDR3 runs 13 residues. Germline-derived CDR1 and CDR2 are LNHNV and YYDKDF (reference sequence). Deletions cut 0 bases from V and 6 bases from J, with 6 bases between. The CDR3 loop reads CATSRDIANEQFF. The CDR3 bases are TGTGCCACCAGCAGAGATATTGCCAATGAGCAGTTCTTC.

In regard to this clone: A junction boundary mismatches the germline segment, possibly from a read error. This chain uses TRBV10-2 with TRBJ1-2, with D possibly matching TRBD1 (5 bases). The germline gives CDR1 WSHSY, CDR2 SAAADI. The CDR3 spans 12 residues. CDR3 loop: CASSEIGVFTAF. In DNA, the CDR3 is TGCGCCAGCAGTGAGATAGGGGTCTTCACGGCTTTC.

This clone was observed a handful of times. The chain combines TRBV14 with TRBJ1-1; tentatively, D is TRBD1 (6 bases). Trimming took off 4 bases at V and 1 base at J, with 7 bases between the two ends. The CDR3 runs 13 residues. Germline V CDR1 and CDR2: SGHDN, FVKESK. CDR3 nucleotide sequence: TGTGCCAGCAGCCTACAGGGGAACACTGAAGCTTTCTTT. Amino acids: CASSLQGNTEAFF.

The chain links TRBV15 to TRBJ2-5; D is unclear. From germline, CDR1 is LNHNV and CDR2 YYDKDF (reference sequence). The CDR3 is 15 amino acids. V gave up 0 bases and J gave up 5 bases, with 13 bases separating them. CDR3 DNA sequence: TGTGCCACCAGCAGAGATGAAGGCAGTACGGAGACCCAGTACTTC. Translating gives CATSRDEGSTETQYF.

V usage is TRBV5-1 and J usage is TRBJ2-1; D gene uncertain. This CDR3 contains 15 residues. Per germline, CDR1 SGHRS and CDR2 YFSETQ. Deletions cut 1 base from V and 7 bases from J, with 15 bases between. The CDR3 DNA reads as TGCGCCAGCAGCTTGACTAACGCCTTTTCTAATGAGCAGTTCTTC. It yields the protein CASSLTNAFSNEQFF.

The chain joins TRBV11-3 to TRBJ2-2; 11 nucleotides match TRBD2. CDR3 size: 17 residues. V was pared by 4 bases and J by 5 bases, with 9 bases of the junction left unmatched. Per germline, CDR1 SGHNT and CDR2 YENEEA. The CDR3 region has the DNA TGTGCCAGCAGCTCCATAGCGGGAGGGCGATCGACCGGGGAGCTGTTTTTT. Translation gives CASSSIAGGRSTGELFF.